What follows is one TCR beta chain and its context. The data derive from a study of blood T cells in healthy people across ages. Combining a sample-barcoded 5' primer with a J-beta primer mix, a second PCR ran for 7 to 11 cycles. One entry per CDR3 protein, called by TCRdb with MiXCR from the 5' RACE reads. The data contain 750,000 to 950,000 distinct CDR3 sequences, 20% to 30% of them singletons. The sample was also linked to a second study, of T cells of mothers and their children.

This TCR was recovered from a boy younger than 18 in good health. Sequencing used blood.

Written as DNA, the CDR3 is TGTGCCAGCAGCCAACTAGCGGGGGGGACGGAGACCCAGTACTTC. Encoded protein: CASSQLAGGTETQYF. The J gene is TRBJ2-5, the V gene TRBV3-1; 12 nucleotides agree with TRBD2. CDR3 length equals 15 residues. In germline, CDR1 is LGHDT, CDR2 YNNKEL (reference sequence). J gave up 5 bases and V 2 bases, and 3 bases lay outside the gene matches.